This T cell receptor beta chain originates from a study of blood T cells in healthy people across ages. The CDR3 consists of 13 residues. CDR1 and CDR2 (germline): SEHNR, FQNEAQ (reference sequence). Trimming took off 5 bases at V and 3 bases at J, with 10 bases between the two ends. A second about 6 to 11 cycle PCR used barcoded and J-beta primers. Via MiXCR, TCRdb re-called the 5' RACE reads, giving one row per CDR3 protein. The sample carries about 780,000 distinct CDR3 sequences, around 50% recorded once. The chain uses TRBV7-9 and TRBJ2-5, with a possible D match to TRBD2 (5 bases). The sequencing sample was made of blood. This TCR came from an elderly man in good health. DNA for the CDR3: TGTGCCAGCAGCAGGAGCGGAGAAGAGACCCAGTACTTC. Translation: CASSRSGEETQYF.